This passage covers 21 T cell receptor beta chains from one sample sequenced in a study of CD8 T cells in Susac syndrome. A quantity of roughly 0.5 to 1 ug RNA underwent reverse transcription using random hexamers. TCRdb re-derived calls from the immunoSEQ multiplex PCR reads in MiXCR, one entry per CDR3 protein. This sample yields about 130,000 distinct CDR3 sequences, of which 90% to 95% are seen a single time; around 0.24% belongs to the top ten. The sequencing input was CD8+ T cells from PBMCs. These receptor sequences come from a human donor with multiple sclerosis.

Here the CDR3 DNA reads TGTGCCAGCAGTTTGCAACCCGGGAGTCCTGAAGCTTTCTTT. This encodes CASSLQPGSPEAFF. The J gene is TRBJ1-1, the V gene TRBV27; D gene unclear. The germline V gene encodes CDR1 MNHEY and CDR2 SMNVEV (reference sequence). This CDR3 is built from 14 residues. V gave up 3 bases and J gave up 6 bases, with 14 bases separating them.

This clonotype was observed a single time. V and J are TRBV6-1 and TRBJ2-4; D is undetermined. Germline CDR1 MNHNS, CDR2 SASEGT. Deletions cut 0 bases from V and 0 bases from J, with 9 bases between. CDR3 length: 16 residues. The CDR3 region has the DNA TGTGCCAGCAGTGAAGCCCTTGGGGAAGCCAAAAACATTCAGTACTTC. It yields the protein CASSEALGEAKNIQYF.

The chain is built from TRBV4-3 and TRBJ2-1; D not certain. The CDR3 is 15 amino acids. The V and J ends lost 0 bases and 4 bases respectively, with 10 bases between them. Per germline, CDR1 LGHNA and CDR2 YSLEER. CDR3 bases: TGCGCCAGCAGCCAAGATCCCGACAAATACAATGAGCAGTTCTTC. Its protein is CASSQDPDKYNEQFF.

V gene TRBV24-1 combines with J gene TRBJ1-5; weak D call: TRBD1 (5 bases). Germline V gene lookup returns CDR1 KGHDR and CDR2 SFDVKD. This CDR3 is 14 amino acids long. V lost 9 bases, J lost 5 bases, and 16 bases lay in between. The DNA for the CDR3 is TGTGCCACCCCGGGGCACCCGGGACATCAGCCCCAGCATTTT. It encodes CATPGHPGHQPQHF.

This sequence joins TRBV24-1 and TRBJ2-1; perhaps TRBD2 as D (6 bases). CDR1 and CDR2 (germline): KGHDR, SFDVKD. V lost 5 bases to trimming and J lost 6 bases, with 13 bases between them. The CDR3 sequence is 14 residues long. CDR3 sequence: CATSVPGGGNEQFF. The CDR3 nucleotides are TGTGCCACCAGTGTACCCGGGGGAGGCAATGAGCAGTTCTTC.

This sequence joins TRBV20-1 and TRBJ1-2; D ambiguous. Germline-derived CDR1 and CDR2 are DFQATT and SNEGSKA (reference sequence). The CDR3 loop spans 11 amino acids. Trimming took 3 bases from V and 6 from J, leaving 8 bases between them. The CDR3 sequence is CSASAGDGYTF. The CDR3 bases are TGCAGTGCTAGTGCTGGGGATGGCTACACCTTC.

The V call is TRBV2, the J call TRBJ2-7; 12 bases fit TRBD2. CDR1 and CDR2 from the germline V gene are SNHLY and FYNNEI. Trimming removed 6 bases from V and 2 bases from J; junction bases left unmatched: 2. CDR3 length: 14 residues. CDR3 residues: CASSWTSGAYEQYF. The CDR3 DNA reads as TGTGCCAGCAGCTGGACTAGCGGGGCCTACGAGCAGTACTTC.

The chain uses TRBV24-1 and TRBJ2-2; 7 nucleotides match TRBD1. The germline V gene encodes CDR1 KGHDR and CDR2 SFDVKD. V lost 3 bases and J lost 6; bases outside the gene matches: 3. This CDR3 spans 14 amino acids. This CDR3 reads CATSDRQGPGELFF. The DNA for the CDR3 is TGTGCCACCAGTGATCGACAGGGTCCCGGGGAGCTGTTTTTT.

The DNA for the CDR3 is TGCAGTGCTCCAGAACTAGCGGAGCAGTTCTTC. This gives the protein CSAPELAEQFF. V gene TRBV20-1 combines with J gene TRBJ2-1; 7 nucleotides align to TRBD2. The CDR3 is 11 amino acids. V gave up 5 bases and J gave up 10 bases; unmatched junction bases: 5. Germline CDR1 is DFQATT and CDR2 is SNEGSKA (reference sequence).

The chain combines TRBV14 with TRBJ2-7; D is unresolved. The V end lost 8 bases, the J end lost 3 bases, and 14 bases lay between the germline ends. CDR3 length equals 13 residues. Looked up from germline, CDR1 is SGHDN and CDR2 is FVKESK. CDR3 region: CASGRAPHYEQYF. The DNA of the CDR3 is TGTGCCAGCGGCCGGGCCCCCCACTACGAGCAGTACTTC.

The chain links TRBV29-1 to TRBJ1-1; D call uncertain. This CDR3 is 13 amino acids long. Germline lookup yields CDR1 SQVTM and CDR2 ANQGSEA. Trimming took off 4 bases at V and 0 bases at J, with 9 bases between the two ends. In DNA form, the CDR3 reads TGCAGCGTTGTCGGGGATATGAACACTGAAGCTTTCTTT. It encodes CSVVGDMNTEAFF.

This clonotype was seen only once. This sequence joins TRBV27 and TRBJ2-5; no reliable D call. V was pared by 7 bases and J by 4 bases, with 7 bases between. The length of the CDR3 is 11 residues. CDR1 MNHEY and CDR2 SMNVEV come from the germline V gene (reference sequence). CDR3 nucleotides: TGTGCCAGCATCCTGAGAGAGACCCAGTACTTC. The encoded protein is CASILRETQYF.

The chain has TRBV7-8 and TRBJ1-1; 9 bases agree with TRBD1. The CDR3 has 17 residues. Germline V gene lookup returns CDR1 SGHVS and CDR2 FQNEAQ. The V gene end was trimmed by 0 bases and the J gene end by 7 bases; junction bases not matched to a gene: 12. CDR3 bases: TGTGCCAGCAGCTTAGCACAGGGGGGGACAGGGCTGAATGAAGCTTTCTTT. It encodes CASSLAQGGTGLNEAFF. Based on the CDR3 plus reference TRBV7-8 and TRBJ1-1, the full variable domain is GAGVSQSPRYKVAKRGQDVALRCDPISGHVSLFWYQQALGQGPEFLTYFQNEAQLDKSGLPSDRFFAERPEGSVSTLKIQRTQQEDSAVYLCASSLAQGGTGLNEAFFGQGTRLTVV.

The rearrangement links TRBV5-1 to TRBJ1-4; D is unresolved. This CDR3 region has 14 residues. V was trimmed by 2 bases and J by 7 bases, leaving 12 bases between them. CDR1 SGHRS and CDR2 YFSETQ come from the germline V gene. In DNA, the CDR3 is TGCGCCAGCAGCTTAGAGCCCTTGGGTGAAAAACTGTTTTTT. Amino acid sequence: CASSLEPLGEKLFF.

This rearrangement joins TRBV28 to TRBJ1-5; tentatively, D is TRBD1 (6 bases). The CDR3 covers 14 residues. Trimming cost V 6 bases and J 2 bases, with 11 bases left between them. Germline V CDR1 and CDR2: MDHEN, SYDVKM. CDR3: CASSHRQGNQPQHF. As DNA, the CDR3 is TGTGCCAGCAGCCACAGACAGGGCAATCAGCCCCAGCATTTT.

This clonotype was detected once. The chain combines TRBV19 with TRBJ2-3; 7 nucleotides line up with TRBD2. The CDR3 totals 17 residues. V shed 5 bases, J shed 5 bases, and the junction held 16 bases outside the gene matches. Germline V gives CDR1 LNHDA, CDR2 SQIVND (reference sequence). The CDR3 reads CASSSRGTGGVEDTQYF. CDR3 DNA sequence: TGTGCCAGTAGTTCTCGTGGTACGGGAGGAGTAGAAGATACGCAGTATTTT.

The V gene is TRBV29-1, the J gene TRBJ1-1, with D possibly TRBD1 on 6 matching bases. Trimming took off 4 bases at V and 4 bases at J, with 16 bases between the two ends. The germline CDR1 and CDR2 sequences are SQVTM and ANQGSEA. There are 14 residues in the CDR3. This CDR3 is CSVVGQQLSTEAFF. The DNA of the CDR3 is TGCAGCGTTGTGGGACAACAATTGAGCACTGAAGCTTTCTTT.

The chain links TRBV29-1 to TRBJ1-2; unclear D gene. The CDR3 length is 10 residues. V shed 5 bases and J shed 7 bases, with 8 bases lying between them. The germline V gene encodes CDR1 SQVTM and CDR2 ANQGSEA. Written as DNA, the CDR3 is TGCAGCGTTCACGAGTGTGGCTACACCTTC. This encodes CSVHECGYTF.

The rearrangement uses TRBV9 and TRBJ2-7; tentative D call: TRBD1 (6 bases). This CDR3 contains 14 residues. V was clipped by 3 bases and J by 1 base, with 11 bases between them. CDR1 and CDR2 from the germline V gene are SGDLS and YYNGEE. The CDR3 reads CASSALTGSYEQYF. Here the CDR3 DNA reads TGTGCCAGCAGCGCTTTGACAGGTTCCTACGAGCAGTACTTC. Full variable domain (missing parts from reference TRBV9 and TRBJ2-7): DSGVTQTPKHLITATGQRVTLRCSPRSGDLSVYWYQQSLDQGLQFLIQYYNGEERAKGNILERFSAQQFPDLHSELNLSSLELGDSALYFCASSALTGSYEQYFGPGTRLTVT.

This rearrangement joins TRBV13 to TRBJ2-1; D could derive from TRBD1 or TRBD2 (5 bases each). In germline, CDR1 is PRHDT, CDR2 FYEKMQ (reference sequence). This CDR3 is 13 amino acids long. V lost 5 bases to trimming and J lost 7 bases, with 12 bases between them. CDR3 amino acids: CASSPPEGNEQFF. CDR3 coding DNA: TGTGCCAGCAGCCCCCCCGAGGGGAATGAGCAGTTCTTC.

The chain has TRBV6-5 and TRBJ2-2; a possible D gene is TRBD2 (6 bases). The CDR3 extends over 18 amino acids. Germline V gene data show CDR1 as MNHEY and CDR2 as SVGAGI. V was trimmed by 2 bases and J by 7 bases, leaving 23 bases between them. Here the CDR3 reads CASSYHFREEGGIGELFF. CDR3 sequence (DNA): TGTGCCAGCAGTTACCACTTCCGGGAAGAGGGAGGTATCGGGGAGCTGTTTTTT.